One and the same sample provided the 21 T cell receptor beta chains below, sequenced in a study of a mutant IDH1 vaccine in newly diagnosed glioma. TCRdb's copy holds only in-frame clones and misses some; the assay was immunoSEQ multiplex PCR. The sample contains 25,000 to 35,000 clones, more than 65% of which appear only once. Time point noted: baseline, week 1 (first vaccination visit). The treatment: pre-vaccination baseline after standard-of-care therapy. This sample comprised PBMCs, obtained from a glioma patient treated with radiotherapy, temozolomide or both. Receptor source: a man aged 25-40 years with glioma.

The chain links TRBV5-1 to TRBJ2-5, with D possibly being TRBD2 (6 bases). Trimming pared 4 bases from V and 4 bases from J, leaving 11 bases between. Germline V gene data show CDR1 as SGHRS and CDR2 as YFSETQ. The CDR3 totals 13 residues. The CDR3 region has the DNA TGCGCCAGCAGCGGAGGGAGTGGAGAGACCCAGTACTTC. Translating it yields CASSGGSGETQYF.

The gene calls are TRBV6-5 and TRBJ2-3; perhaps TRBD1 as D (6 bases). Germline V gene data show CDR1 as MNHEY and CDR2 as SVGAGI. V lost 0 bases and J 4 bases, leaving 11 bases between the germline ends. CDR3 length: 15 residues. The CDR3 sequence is CASSYSNRVPDTQYF. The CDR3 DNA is TGTGCCAGCAGTTACTCGAACAGGGTCCCAGATACGCAGTATTTT.

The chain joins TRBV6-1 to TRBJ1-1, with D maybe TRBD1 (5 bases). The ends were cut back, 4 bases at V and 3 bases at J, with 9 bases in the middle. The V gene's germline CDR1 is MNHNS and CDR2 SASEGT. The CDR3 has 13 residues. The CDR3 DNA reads TGTGCCAGCAGTGTCGGGGGTGACACTGAAGCTTTCTTT. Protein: CASSVGGDTEAFF.

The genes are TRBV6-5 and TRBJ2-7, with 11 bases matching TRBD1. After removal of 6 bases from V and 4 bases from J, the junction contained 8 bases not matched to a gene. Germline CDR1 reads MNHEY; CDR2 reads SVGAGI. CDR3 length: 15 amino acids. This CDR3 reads CASSPVWDRGYEQYF. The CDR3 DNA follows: TGTGCCAGCAGCCCAGTATGGGACAGGGGGTACGAGCAGTACTTC.

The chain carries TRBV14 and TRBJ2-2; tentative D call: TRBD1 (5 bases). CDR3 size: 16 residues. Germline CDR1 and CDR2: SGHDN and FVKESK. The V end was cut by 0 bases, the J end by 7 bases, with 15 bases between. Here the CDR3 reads CASSQDLQVGGGELFF. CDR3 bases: TGTGCCAGCAGCCAAGATCTACAGGTCGGCGGCGGGGAGCTGTTTTTT.

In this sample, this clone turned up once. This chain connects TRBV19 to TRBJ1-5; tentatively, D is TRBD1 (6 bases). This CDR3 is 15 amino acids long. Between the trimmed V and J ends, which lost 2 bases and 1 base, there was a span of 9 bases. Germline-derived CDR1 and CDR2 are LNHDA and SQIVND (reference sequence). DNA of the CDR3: TGTGCCAGTAGTATAAGGGGGGGAAGCAATCAGCCCCAGCATTTT. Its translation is CASSIRGGSNQPQHF. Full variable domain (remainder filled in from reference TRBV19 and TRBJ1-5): DGGITQSPKYLFRKEGQNVTLSCEQNLNHDAMYWYRQDPGQGLRLIYYSQIVNDFQKGDIAEGYSVSREKKESFPLTVTSAQKNPTAFYLCASSIRGGSNQPQHFGDGTRLSIL.

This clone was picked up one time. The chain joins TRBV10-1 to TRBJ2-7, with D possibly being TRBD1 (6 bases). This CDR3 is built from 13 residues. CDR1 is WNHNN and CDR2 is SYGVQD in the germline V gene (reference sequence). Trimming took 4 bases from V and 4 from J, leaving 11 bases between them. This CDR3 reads CASSGTDTYEQYF. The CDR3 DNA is TGCGCCAGCAGTGGGACAGATACTTACGAGCAGTACTTC.

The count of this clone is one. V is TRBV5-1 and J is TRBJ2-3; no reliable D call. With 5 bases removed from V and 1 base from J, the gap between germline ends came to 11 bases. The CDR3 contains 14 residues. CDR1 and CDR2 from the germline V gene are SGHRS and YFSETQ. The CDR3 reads CASRIVEGTDTQYF. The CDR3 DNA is TGCGCCAGCAGAATAGTTGAAGGCACAGATACGCAGTATTTT.

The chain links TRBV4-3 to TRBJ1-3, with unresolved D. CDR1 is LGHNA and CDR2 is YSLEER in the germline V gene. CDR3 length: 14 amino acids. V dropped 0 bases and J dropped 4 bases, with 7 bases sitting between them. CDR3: CASSQERAGNTIYF. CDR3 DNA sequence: TGCGCCAGCAGCCAAGAGAGGGCCGGAAACACCATATATTTT.

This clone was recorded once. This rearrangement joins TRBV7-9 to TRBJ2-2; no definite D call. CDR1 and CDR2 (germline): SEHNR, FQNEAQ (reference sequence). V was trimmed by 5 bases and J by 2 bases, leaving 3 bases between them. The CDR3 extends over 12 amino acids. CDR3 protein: CASSHNTGELFF. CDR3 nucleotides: TGTGCCAGCAGCCACAACACCGGGGAGCTGTTTTTT.

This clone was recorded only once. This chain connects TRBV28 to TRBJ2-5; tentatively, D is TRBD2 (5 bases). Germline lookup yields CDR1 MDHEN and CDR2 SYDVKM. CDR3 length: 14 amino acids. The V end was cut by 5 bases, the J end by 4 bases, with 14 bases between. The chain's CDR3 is CASSPLASIETQYF. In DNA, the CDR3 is TGTGCCAGCAGTCCCCTAGCTAGTATAGAGACCCAGTACTTC.

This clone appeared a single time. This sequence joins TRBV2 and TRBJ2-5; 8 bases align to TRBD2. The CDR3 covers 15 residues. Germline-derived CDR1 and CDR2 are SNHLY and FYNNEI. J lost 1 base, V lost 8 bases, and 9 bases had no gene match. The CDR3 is CASRHERGSQETQYF. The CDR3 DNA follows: TGTGCCAGCCGACACGAGCGGGGGAGCCAAGAGACCCAGTACTTC.

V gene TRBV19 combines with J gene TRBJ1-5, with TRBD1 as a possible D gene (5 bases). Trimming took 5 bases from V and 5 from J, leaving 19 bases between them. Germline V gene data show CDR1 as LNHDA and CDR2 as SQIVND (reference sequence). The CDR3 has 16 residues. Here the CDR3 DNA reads TGTGCCAGTAGTCCACGAGGGGAAGGGACTCATCAGCCCCAGCATTTT. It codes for CASSPRGEGTHQPQHF.

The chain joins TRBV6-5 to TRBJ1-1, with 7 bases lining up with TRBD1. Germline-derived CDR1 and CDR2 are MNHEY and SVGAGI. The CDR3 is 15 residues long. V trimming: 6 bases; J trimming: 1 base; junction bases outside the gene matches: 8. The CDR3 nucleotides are TGTGCCAGCAGAAAGGGGGCCTGGGGGAACACTGAAGCTTTCTTT. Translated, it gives CASRKGAWGNTEAFF.

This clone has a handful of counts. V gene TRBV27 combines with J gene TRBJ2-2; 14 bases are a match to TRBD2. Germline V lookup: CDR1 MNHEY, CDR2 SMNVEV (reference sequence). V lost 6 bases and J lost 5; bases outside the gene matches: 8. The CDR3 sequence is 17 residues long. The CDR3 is CASRLGTSGGATGELFF. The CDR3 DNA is TGTGCCAGCAGACTCGGGACTAGCGGGGGAGCGACCGGGGAGCTGTTTTTT.

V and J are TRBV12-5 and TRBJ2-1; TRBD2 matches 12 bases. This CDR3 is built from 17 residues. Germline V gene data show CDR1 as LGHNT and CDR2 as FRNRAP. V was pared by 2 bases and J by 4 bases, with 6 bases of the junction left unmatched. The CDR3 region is CASGLIWTSGEYNEQFF. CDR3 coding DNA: TGTGCTAGTGGTTTGATCTGGACTAGCGGGGAGTACAATGAGCAGTTCTTC.

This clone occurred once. In DNA form, the CDR3 reads TGTGCCAGCAGCCCGACAATTAAGGCGGACGGGGAGCTGTTTTTT. Amino acid sequence: CASSPTIKADGELFF. The chain is built from TRBV9 and TRBJ2-2; D gene unclear. CDR3 length equals 15 residues. The germline CDR1 and CDR2 sequences are SGDLS and YYNGEE. Trimming took 4 bases from V and 7 from J, leaving 17 bases between them.

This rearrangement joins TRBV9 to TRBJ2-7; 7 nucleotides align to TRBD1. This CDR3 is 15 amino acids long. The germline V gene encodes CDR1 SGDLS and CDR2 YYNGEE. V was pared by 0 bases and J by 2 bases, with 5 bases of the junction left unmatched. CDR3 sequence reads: CASSVDQGVAYEQYF. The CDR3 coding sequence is TGTGCCAGCAGCGTAGACCAGGGGGTCGCCTACGAGCAGTACTTC.

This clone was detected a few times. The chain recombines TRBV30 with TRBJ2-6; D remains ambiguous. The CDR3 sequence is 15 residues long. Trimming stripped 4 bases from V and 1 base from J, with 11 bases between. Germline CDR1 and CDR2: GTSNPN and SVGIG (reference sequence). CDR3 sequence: CAWKELYSGANVLTF. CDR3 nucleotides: TGTGCCTGGAAGGAGCTGTATTCTGGGGCCAACGTCCTGACTTTC. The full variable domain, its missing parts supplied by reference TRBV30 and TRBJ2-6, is SQTIHQWPATLVQPVGSPLSLECTVEGTSNPNLYWYRQAAGRGLQLLFYSVGIGQISSEVPQNLSASRPQDRQFILSSKKLLLSDSGFYLCAWKELYSGANVLTFGAGSRLTVL.

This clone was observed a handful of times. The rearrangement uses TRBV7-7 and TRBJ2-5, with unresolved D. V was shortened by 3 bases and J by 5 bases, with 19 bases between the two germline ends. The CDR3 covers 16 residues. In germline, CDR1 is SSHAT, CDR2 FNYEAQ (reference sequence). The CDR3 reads CASSLKTAPERETQYF. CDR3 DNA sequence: TGTGCCAGCAGCTTGAAAACAGCCCCTGAGAGGGAGACCCAGTACTTC. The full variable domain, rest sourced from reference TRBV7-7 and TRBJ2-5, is GAGVSQSPRYKVTKRGQDVTLRCDPISSHATLYWYQQALGQGPEFLTYFNYEAQPDKSGLPSDRFSAERPEGSISTLTIQRTEQRDSAMYRCASSLKTAPERETQYFGPGTRLLVL.

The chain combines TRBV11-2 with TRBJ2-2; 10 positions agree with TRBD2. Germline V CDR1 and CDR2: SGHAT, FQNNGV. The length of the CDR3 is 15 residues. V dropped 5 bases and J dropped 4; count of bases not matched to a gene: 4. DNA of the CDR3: TGTGCCAGCAGCCCGGGACTAGCGTCCACCGGGGAGCTGTTTTTT. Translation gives CASSPGLASTGELFF.